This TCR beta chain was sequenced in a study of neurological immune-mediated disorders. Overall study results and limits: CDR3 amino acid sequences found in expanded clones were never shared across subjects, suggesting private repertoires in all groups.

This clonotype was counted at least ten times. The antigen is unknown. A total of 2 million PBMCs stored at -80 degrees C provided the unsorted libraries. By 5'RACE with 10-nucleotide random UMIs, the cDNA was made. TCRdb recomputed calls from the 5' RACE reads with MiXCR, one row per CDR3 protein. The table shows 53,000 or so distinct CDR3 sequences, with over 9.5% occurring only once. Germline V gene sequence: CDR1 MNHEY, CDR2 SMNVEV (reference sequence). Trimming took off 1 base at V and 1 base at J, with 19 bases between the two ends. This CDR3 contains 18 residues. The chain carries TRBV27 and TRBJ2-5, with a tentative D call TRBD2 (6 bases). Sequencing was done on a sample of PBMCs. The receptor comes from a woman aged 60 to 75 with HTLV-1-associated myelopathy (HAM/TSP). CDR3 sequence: CASSLFLPRSSGQETQYF. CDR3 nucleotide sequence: TGTGCCAGCAGTTTATTTCTCCCCCGTAGTAGCGGCCAAGAGACCCAGTACTTC.